A single sample gave rise to the 5 T cell receptor beta chains below, sequenced in a study of blood T cells in healthy people across ages. Through a sample-barcoded 5' primer and a J-beta primer mix, a second PCR was run for roughly 6 to 12 cycles. TCRdb re-derived calls from the 5' RACE reads in MiXCR, one entry per CDR3 protein. The sample yields around 800,000 distinct CDR3 sequences, approximately 67% seen once. Specimen: blood. The origin of the receptors is a man aged 25 to 45 in good health.

The rearrangement links TRBV6-2 or TRBV6-3 to TRBJ2-3; D gene unclear. The CDR3 is 13 amino acids. V shed 5 bases and J shed 0 bases, with 6 bases lying between them. From germline, CDR1 is MNHEY and CDR2 SVGEGT. CDR3 DNA sequence: TGTGCCAGCAGTATCCCTAGCACAGATACGCAGTATTTT. Amino acids: CASSIPSTDTQYF.

The chain recombines TRBV9 with TRBJ2-7; D is ambiguous. CDR3 length: 14 residues. CDR1 is SGDLS and CDR2 is YYNGEE in the germline V gene. Trimming took off 0 bases at V and 2 bases at J, with 9 bases between the two ends. The CDR3 reads CASSVGGNPYEQYF. The CDR3 nucleotides are TGTGCCAGCAGCGTAGGAGGAAATCCCTACGAGCAGTACTTC.

J is TRBJ2-1 and V is TRBV20-1; D call uncertain. Germline V gives CDR1 DFQATT, CDR2 SNEGSKA (reference sequence). The V gene lost 5 bases and the J gene lost 0 bases, with 17 bases spanning the gap. The CDR3 has 16 residues. The CDR3 loop reads CSASTQAQSSYNEQFF. In DNA, the CDR3 is TGCAGTGCTTCAACCCAGGCGCAGAGCTCCTACAATGAGCAGTTCTTC.

As regards this clonotype: A junction end diverges from the germline sequence, so it may reflect a read error. This rearrangement joins TRBV3-1 to TRBJ2-1; D not certain. Germline values: CDR1 LGHDT, CDR2 YNNKEL (reference sequence). CDR3 length: 12 residues. For the CDR3, the DNA is TGCGCCAGCAGCCTTACCTTTTTTGAGCAGTTCTTC. Protein: CASSLTFFEQFF.

This clonotype appeared once. This chain connects TRBV7-2 to TRBJ2-2, with D hard to call. Per germline, CDR1 SGHTA and CDR2 FQGNSA. V was shortened by 7 bases and J by 3 bases, with 9 bases between the two germline ends. The CDR3 extends over 13 amino acids. CDR3 amino acids: CASNYRYTGELFF. In DNA form, the CDR3 reads TGTGCCAGCAACTACAGATACACCGGGGAGCTGTTTTTT.